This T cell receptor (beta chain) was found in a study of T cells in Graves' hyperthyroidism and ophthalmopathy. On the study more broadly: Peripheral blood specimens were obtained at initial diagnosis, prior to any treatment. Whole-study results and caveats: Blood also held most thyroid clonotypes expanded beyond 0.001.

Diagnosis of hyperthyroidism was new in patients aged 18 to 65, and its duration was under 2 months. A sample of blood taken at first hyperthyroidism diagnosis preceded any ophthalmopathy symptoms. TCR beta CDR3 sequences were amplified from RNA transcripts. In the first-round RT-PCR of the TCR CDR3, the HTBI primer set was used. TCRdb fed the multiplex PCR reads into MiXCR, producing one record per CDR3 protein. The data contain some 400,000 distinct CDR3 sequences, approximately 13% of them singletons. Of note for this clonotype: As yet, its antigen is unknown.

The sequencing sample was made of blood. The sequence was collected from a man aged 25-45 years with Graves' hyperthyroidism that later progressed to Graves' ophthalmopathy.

CDR3 residues: CSARDFKESSYNSPLHF. CDR3 DNA sequence: TGCAGTGCTAGAGATTTCAAGGAAAGCTCCTATAATTCACCCCTCCACTTT. V and J are TRBV20-1 and TRBJ1-6; D is ambiguous. This CDR3 region has 17 residues. CDR1 and CDR2 from the germline V gene are DFQATT and SNEGSKA (reference sequence). Trimming took off 0 bases at V and 0 bases at J, with 12 bases between the two ends.